This T cell receptor (beta chain) was sequenced for a study of blood T cell repertoires in COVID-19. Study-level information: COVID-19 samples from acute and convalescent phases originated in the United States, Italy and Spain. T cells, B-cell-depleted T cells, or PBMCs supplied cDNA or gDNA.

Under the authors' procedure: Estimation of nucleated cell counts relied on the amplification of reference gene primers. Sequencing was performed with immunoSEQ multiplex PCR; in TCRdb, only in-frame clones are kept and a portion is missing. V and J calls and clone size are given by that table; D and trimming were obtained from the DNA. The data show hundreds of thousands of clones, 88% seen once. Germline CDR1 is SGHNT and CDR2 is YYREEE (reference sequence). CDR3 length: 16 amino acids. J was trimmed by 3 bases and V by 4 bases; bases with no gene match: 10. The V gene is TRBV5-4, the J gene TRBJ2-1; 7 bases line up with TRBD2. The sequenced sample was peripheral blood. The source of this sequence is a woman under 40 with acute or convalescent COVID-19. This chain's CDR3 is CASSHGTTRHYNEQFF. CDR3 DNA: TGTGCCAGCAGCCATGGGACTACCCGACACTACAATGAGCAGTTCTTC.